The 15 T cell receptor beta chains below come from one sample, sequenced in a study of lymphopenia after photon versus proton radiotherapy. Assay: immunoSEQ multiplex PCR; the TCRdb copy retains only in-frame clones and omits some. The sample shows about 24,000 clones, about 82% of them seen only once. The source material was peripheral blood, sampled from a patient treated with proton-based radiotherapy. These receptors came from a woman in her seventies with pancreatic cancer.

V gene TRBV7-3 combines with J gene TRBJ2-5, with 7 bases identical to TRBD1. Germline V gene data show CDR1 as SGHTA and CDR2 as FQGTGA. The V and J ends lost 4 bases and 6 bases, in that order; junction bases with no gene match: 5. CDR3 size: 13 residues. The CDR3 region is CASSSGTAKTQYF. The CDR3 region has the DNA TGTGCCAGCAGCTCCGGGACAGCCAAGACCCAGTACTTC.

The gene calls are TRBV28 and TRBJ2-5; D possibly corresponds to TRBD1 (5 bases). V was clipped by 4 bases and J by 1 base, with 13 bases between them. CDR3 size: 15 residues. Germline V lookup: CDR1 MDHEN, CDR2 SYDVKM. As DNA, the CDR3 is TGTGCCAGCAGTTCCCCCGCAGGGCTCCAAGAGACCCAGTACTTC. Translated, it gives CASSSPAGLQETQYF. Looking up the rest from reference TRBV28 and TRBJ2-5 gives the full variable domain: DVKVTQSSRYLVKRTGEKVFLECVQDMDHENMFWYRQDPGLGLRLIYFSYDVKMKEKGDIPEGYSVSREKKERFSLILESASTNQTSMYLCASSSPAGLQETQYFGPGTRLLVL.

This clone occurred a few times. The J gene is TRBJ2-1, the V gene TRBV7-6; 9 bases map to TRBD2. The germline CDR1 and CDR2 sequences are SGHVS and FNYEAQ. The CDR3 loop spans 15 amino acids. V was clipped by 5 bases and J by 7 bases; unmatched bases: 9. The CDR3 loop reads CASSLQRGVNNEQFF. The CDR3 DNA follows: TGTGCCAGCAGCCTGCAGCGGGGGGTTAATAATGAGCAGTTCTTC.

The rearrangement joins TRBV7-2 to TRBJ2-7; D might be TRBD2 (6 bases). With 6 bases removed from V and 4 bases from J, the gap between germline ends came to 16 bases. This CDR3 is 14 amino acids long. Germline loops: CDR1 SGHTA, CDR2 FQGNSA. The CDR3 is CASSRGLTAYEQYF. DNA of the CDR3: TGTGCCAGCAGTCGCGGACTAACCGCTTACGAGCAGTACTTC.

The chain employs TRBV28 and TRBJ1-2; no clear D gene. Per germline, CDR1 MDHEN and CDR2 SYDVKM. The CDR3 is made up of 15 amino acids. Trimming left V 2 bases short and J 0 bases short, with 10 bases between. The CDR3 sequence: CASSLVAGSNYGYTF. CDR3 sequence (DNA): TGTGCCAGCAGTTTAGTCGCGGGGTCTAACTATGGCTACACCTTC.

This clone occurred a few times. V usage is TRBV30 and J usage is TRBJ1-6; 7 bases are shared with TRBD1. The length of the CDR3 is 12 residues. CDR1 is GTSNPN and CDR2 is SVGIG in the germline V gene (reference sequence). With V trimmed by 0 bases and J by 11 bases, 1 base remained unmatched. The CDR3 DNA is TGTGCCTGGAGTGTTCAGGGGGCACCCCTCCACTTT. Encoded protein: CAWSVQGAPLHF.

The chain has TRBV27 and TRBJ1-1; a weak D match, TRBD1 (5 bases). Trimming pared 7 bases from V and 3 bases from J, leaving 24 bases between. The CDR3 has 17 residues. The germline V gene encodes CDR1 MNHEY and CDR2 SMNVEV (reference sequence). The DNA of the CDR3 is TGTGCCAGCAAGCGGTCGGGGACTTTCCTTCAGGACACTGAAGCTTTCTTT. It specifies CASKRSGTFLQDTEAFF.

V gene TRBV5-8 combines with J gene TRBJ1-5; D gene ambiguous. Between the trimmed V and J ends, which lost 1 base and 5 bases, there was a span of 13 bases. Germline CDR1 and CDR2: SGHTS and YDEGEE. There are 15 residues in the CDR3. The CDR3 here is CASSLHVLGDQPQHF. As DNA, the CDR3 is TGTGCCAGCAGCTTGCATGTCTTAGGTGATCAGCCCCAGCATTTT.

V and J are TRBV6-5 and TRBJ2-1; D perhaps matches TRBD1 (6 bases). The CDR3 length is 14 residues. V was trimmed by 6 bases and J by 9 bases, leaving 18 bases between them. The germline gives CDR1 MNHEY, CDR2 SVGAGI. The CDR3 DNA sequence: TGTGCCAGCAGGGAGACAGGAGGATTCGGTGAGCAGTTCTTC. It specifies CASRETGGFGEQFF.

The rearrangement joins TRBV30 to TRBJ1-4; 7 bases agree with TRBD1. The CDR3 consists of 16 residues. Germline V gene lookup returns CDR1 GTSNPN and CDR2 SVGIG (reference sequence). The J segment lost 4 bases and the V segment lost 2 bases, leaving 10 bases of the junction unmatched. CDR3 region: CAWSRRRDSRNEKLFF. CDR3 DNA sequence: TGTGCCTGGAGTCGTCGCCGGGACAGCCGTAATGAAAAACTGTTTTTT.

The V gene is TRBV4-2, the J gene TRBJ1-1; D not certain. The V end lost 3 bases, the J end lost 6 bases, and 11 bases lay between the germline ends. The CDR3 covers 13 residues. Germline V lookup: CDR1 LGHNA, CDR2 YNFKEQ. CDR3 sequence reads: CASSQMDLAEAFF. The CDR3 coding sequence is TGTGCCAGCAGCCAGATGGATTTGGCTGAAGCTTTCTTT.

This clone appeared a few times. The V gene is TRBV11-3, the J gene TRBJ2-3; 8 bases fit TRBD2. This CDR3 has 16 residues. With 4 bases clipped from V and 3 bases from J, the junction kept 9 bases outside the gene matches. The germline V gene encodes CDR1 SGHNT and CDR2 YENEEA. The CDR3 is CASSYGRASKTDTQYF. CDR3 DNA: TGTGCCAGCAGCTACGGGAGGGCCTCGAAGACAGATACGCAGTATTTT.

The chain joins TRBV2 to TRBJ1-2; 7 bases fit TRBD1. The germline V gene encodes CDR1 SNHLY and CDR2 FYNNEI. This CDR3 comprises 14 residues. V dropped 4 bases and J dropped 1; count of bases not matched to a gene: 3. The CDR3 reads CASSVGTDNYGYTF. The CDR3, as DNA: TGTGCCAGCAGTGTGGGGACAGATAACTATGGCTACACCTTC.

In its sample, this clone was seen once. The CDR3 protein is CASSRTRPGVGFF. The DNA of the CDR3 is TGTGCCAGCAGCCGAACCCGACCGGGAGTGGGTTTCTTT. J is TRBJ1-1 and V is TRBV14, with D unresolved. Trimming took off 4 bases at V and 13 bases at J, with 19 bases between the two ends. CDR1 is SGHDN and CDR2 is FVKESK in the germline V gene. There are 13 residues in the CDR3.

In DNA, the CDR3 is TGTGCCAGCTCACCAGGAAGGGCCGGTGACACTGAAGCTTTCTTT. Translating it yields CASSPGRAGDTEAFF. The rearrangement joins TRBV18 to TRBJ1-1; D is unclear. Germline CDR1 KGHSH, CDR2 LQKENI. Trimming removed 2 bases from V and 3 bases from J, with 13 bases in between. CDR3 length: 15 amino acids. Full variable domain (missing parts from reference TRBV18 and TRBJ1-1): NAGVMQNPRHLVRRRGQEARLRCSPMKGHSHVYWYRQLPEEGLKFMVYLQKENIIDESGMPKERFSAEFPKEGPSILRIQQVVRGDSAAYFCASSPGRAGDTEAFFGQGTRLTVV.